This T cell receptor beta chain was observed in a study of regulatory T cells in long-lasting Graves disease. Whole-study results and caveats: Persistent Graves' patients had lower TCR diversity than newly diagnosed ones.

Combining iRepertoire HTBI primers with Arm-PCR of CDR3 regions, the authors built TCR beta libraries. TCRdb reprocessed the multiplex PCR reads with MiXCR, giving one entry per CDR3 protein. The profile shows over 350,000 distinct CDR3 sequences, 14% to 15% of them singletons. CDR1 and CDR2 from the germline V gene are LNHDA and SQIVND (reference sequence). Trimming shortened V by 1 base and J by 2 bases, and 11 bases separated the two germline ends. The CDR3 runs 15 residues. Time point reported: newly diagnosed GD, antithyroid drugs for less than 3 months. Making the TCR library involved RNA that had been extracted from PBMCs. This clonotype appeared a few times. Its antigen remains unknown. The sample was also reused in another study, on T cells in Graves' hyperthyroidism and ophthalmopathy.

The J gene is TRBJ2-5, the V gene TRBV19, with D tentatively TRBD1 (6 bases). The sequence was collected from a woman between 35 and 50 years old with Graves disease. The material was peripheral blood mononuclear cells (PBMCs), obtained at new diagnosis, from a patient treated with antithyroid drugs. CDR3 nucleotides: TGTGCCAGTAGTATAGGGGGGACACGACAAGAGACCCAGTACTTC. This encodes CASSIGGTRQETQYF.